A few counts support the clone carrying this TCR beta chain. Antigen specificity is unknown. Using a J-beta primer mix together with a sample-barcoded 5' primer, a second PCR was run for roughly 7 to 12 cycles. TCRdb reprocessed the 5' RACE reads via MiXCR and lists one record per CDR3 protein. The repertoire includes 1.8 million or so distinct CDR3 sequences, approximately 39% of them detected once, and approximately 22% sits in the top ten. The sample is drawn from a study of blood T cells in healthy people across ages. The V and J ends lost 6 bases and 4 bases respectively, with 18 bases between them. This CDR3 has 14 amino acids. Germline CDR1 SQVTM, CDR2 ANQGSEA. Overall study results and limits: Diversity estimates from one million T cells were considered underestimates.

The sequence derives from a human donor in good health. The sequenced sample was blood. This sequence joins TRBV29-1 and TRBJ1-2, with D tentatively TRBD1 (5 bases). The CDR3 loop is CSVGGRGRPYGYTF. The CDR3 nucleotides are TGCAGCGTGGGGGGACGGGGGAGACCCTATGGCTACACCTTC.